One TCR beta chain is described in this entry. Its antigen is not yet known. Per-base quality was not reported, and no clone a single base away is much larger than it. The data stem from a study of radiation and T cells in renal cell carcinoma (TCRdb year 2020). General notes on the study: The samples were drawn from a clinical trial, where primary renal cell carcinomas were treated with 15 Gy of stereotactic body radiation therapy and then removed by nephrectomy 4 weeks afterward. A total of around 50 samples underwent TCR beta sequencing, made up of approximately 26 tumors and about 27 peripheral blood samples. A total of over 4 million unique CDR3 nucleotide sequences, encoding roughly 3,000,000 unique CDR3 amino acid sequences, were found across all 50 or so samples. What the work shows at the level of the full study, not this receptor alone: In blood, the top tumor clonotypes increased between baseline and 2 weeks post-radiation and then shrank by 4 weeks, which suggests that tumor-resident clones expanded only transiently. Tracking of blood repertoire dynamics stopped at three to five weeks after treatment, with no follow-up past that point. The single-armed trial design could not address effects of radiation dose or scheduling on the TCR repertoire. Because pretreatment tumor biopsies were not available, the study could not determine whether clonotypes were already present within the tumor at baseline.

Reading the label with the study, this specimen's time point is: baseline pretreatment blood. This sample's treatment or condition label indicates: 15 Gy SBRT to primary tumor, nephrectomy 4 weeks later. Serial peripheral blood from radiation-treated patients was sampled at baseline, 2 weeks and 4 weeks after SBRT to track tumor-enriched clonotypes. Every patient's renal cell carcinoma showed clear cell pathology. Genomic DNA for TCR sequencing was prepared using the QIAamp DNA Blood Mini Kit (Qiagen). Samples were included in the analyses only if all quality control checks were passed. The immunoSEQ kit was used, according to the manufacturer's recommendations, to generate TCR beta libraries from genomic DNA. To prepare libraries, a first multiplex PCR with proprietary primers was run, followed by a second PCR that added unique barcodes, and a bead cleanup was done after each round. Each sample batch included a kit-provided positive control reaction and a negative control reaction. The final libraries were assessed on an Agilent 4200 TapeStation D1000 ScreenTape, pooled by volume, and quantified by qPCR. Sequencing was performed on an Illumina NextSeq500 with a MidOutput 150-cycle cartridge, and 156 Read1 and 15 Index1 cycles were run with kit custom primers. The pooled library was loaded at about 0.96 pM, and roughly 20% PhiX control was spiked in. The authors processed their data as follows. Vendor-processed data were analyzed in R, with a clonotype defined as all T cells sharing the same CDR3 nucleotide sequence. In the clone abundance analyses, frequencies in each sample were normalized to that sample's 10,000 most abundant clones. Public T cell clones, which averaged fewer than five per sample, were excluded before analysis. Tumor-enriched and baseline blood-enriched clonotypes were defined by at least a 32-fold difference in abundance between compartments. Clonotypes expanded or contracted between blood time points were identified with a beta-binomial differential abundance model. The Baroni-Urbani and Buser coefficient was used to measure tumor-blood repertoire similarity, and groups were compared with two-tailed Wilcoxon tests in R. TCRdb retrieved this table from immuneACCESS and kept in-frame rearrangements only. Not all clones are present; in checked studies, unresolved V genes account for under half, and no reason is known for the remainder. Clonal size and the V and J genes are those of that table, whereas D and trimming came from the DNA. The sample table shows 100,000 to 150,000 clones, and roughly 85% are seen once. The ten top clones hold approximately 3% of the sample.

At the junction V is shortened by 3 bases and J by 7 bases; bases outside the gene matches: 6. CDR1 and CDR2, per the germline V gene, are MDHEN and SYDVKM. The CDR3 has 14 amino acids, counting the end cysteine and phenylalanine. CDR3 DNA is the only sequence kept; it has 42 bases, read in frame from the first base. This material consisted of blood, taken from a patient whose treatment included radiotherapy and nephrectomy. The receptor comes from a woman aged 60-70 years with renal cell carcinoma. The sequence joins TRBV28 to TRBJ1-5, with 7 central nucleotides matching TRBD1. The CDR3 reads CASSLGGGYQPQHF. The nucleotide sequence is TGTGCCAGCAGTTTGGGAGGGGGCTACCAGCCCCAGCATTTT. With the rest looked up from the reference TRBV28 and TRBJ1-5 genes rather than sequenced, the full variable domain is DVKVTQSSRYLVKRTGEKVFLECVQDMDHENMFWYRQDPGLGLRLIYFSYDVKMKEKGDIPEGYSVSREKKERFSLILESASTNQTSMYLCASSLGGGYQPQHFGDGTRLSIL.